This T cell receptor (beta chain) derives from a study of blood T cells in healthy people across ages. Germline values: CDR1 SEHNR, CDR2 FQNEAQ (reference sequence). V was pared by 2 bases and J by 4 bases, with 17 bases between. The CDR3 runs 16 residues. The use of a sample-barcoded 5' primer and a J-beta primer mix characterized a second PCR of about 7 to 12 cycles. A template-switch adaptor that had 12 random nucleotides put a tag on each cDNA molecule. TCRdb re-called the 5' RACE reads through MiXCR, storing one row per CDR3 protein. The data hold 590,000 or so distinct CDR3 sequences, with about 30% observed a single time. This clonotype was seen at least ten times.

J is TRBJ2-5 and V is TRBV7-9, with a weak D call TRBD2 (6 bases). Material for sequencing was blood. This TCR derives from a woman at least 80 years old in good health. DNA for the CDR3: TGTGCCAGCAGCTTAATGTCGTTGCAGGGAGGAGAGACCCAGTACTTC. Its protein product is CASSLMSLQGGETQYF. The whole variable domain, remainder taken from reference TRBV7-9 and TRBJ2-5, is DTGVSQNPRHKITKRGQNVTFRCDPISEHNRLYWYRQTLGQGPEFLTYFQNEAQLEKSRLLSDRFSAERPKGSFSTLEIQRTEQGDSAMYLCASSLMSLQGGETQYFGPGTRLLVL.